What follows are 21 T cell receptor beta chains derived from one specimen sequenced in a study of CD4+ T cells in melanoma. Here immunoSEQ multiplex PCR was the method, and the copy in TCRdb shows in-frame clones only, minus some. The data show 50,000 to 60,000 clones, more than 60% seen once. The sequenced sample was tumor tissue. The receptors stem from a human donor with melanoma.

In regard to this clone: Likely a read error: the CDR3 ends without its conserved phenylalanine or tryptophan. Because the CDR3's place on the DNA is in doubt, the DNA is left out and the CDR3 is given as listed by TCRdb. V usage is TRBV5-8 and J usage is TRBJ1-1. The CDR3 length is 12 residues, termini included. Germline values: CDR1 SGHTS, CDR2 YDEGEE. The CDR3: CASSSEVRVPSL.

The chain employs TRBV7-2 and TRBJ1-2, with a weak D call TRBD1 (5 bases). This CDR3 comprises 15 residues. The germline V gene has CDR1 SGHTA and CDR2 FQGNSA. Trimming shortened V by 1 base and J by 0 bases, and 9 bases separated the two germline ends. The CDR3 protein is CASSLDRIANYGYTF. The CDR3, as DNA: TGTGCCAGCAGCTTAGACAGGATAGCTAACTATGGCTACACCTTC.

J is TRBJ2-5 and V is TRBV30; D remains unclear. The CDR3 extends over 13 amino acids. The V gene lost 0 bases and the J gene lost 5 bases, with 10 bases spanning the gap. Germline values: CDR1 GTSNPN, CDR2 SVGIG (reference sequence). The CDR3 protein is CAWSVRRWETQYF. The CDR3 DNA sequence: TGTGCCTGGAGTGTAAGGCGGTGGGAGACCCAGTACTTC.

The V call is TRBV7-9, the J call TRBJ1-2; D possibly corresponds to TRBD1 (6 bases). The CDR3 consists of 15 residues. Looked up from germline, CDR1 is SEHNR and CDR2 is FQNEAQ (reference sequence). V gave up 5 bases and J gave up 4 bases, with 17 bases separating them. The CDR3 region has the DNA TGTGCCAGCAGCGCCGTAGGGGGATATGTCTATGGCTACACCTTC. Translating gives CASSAVGGYVYGYTF.

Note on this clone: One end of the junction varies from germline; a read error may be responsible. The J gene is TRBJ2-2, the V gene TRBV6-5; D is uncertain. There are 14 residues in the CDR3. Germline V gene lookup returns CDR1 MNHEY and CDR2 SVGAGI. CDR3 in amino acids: CAGSYKGSAGELFF. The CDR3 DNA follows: TGTGCCGGCAGTTACAAGGGCTCCGCCGGGGAGCTGTTTTTT.

CDR3 DNA: TGTGCCAGCAGGGGGACAGCCTCCTACGAGCAGTACTTC. Its protein is CASRGTASYEQYF. The V and J genes are TRBV6-5 and TRBJ2-7, with TRBD1 identical over 7 bases. In germline, CDR1 is MNHEY, CDR2 SVGAGI. This CDR3 has 13 residues. V lost 6 bases to trimming and J lost 0 bases; unmatched junction nucleotides: 2.

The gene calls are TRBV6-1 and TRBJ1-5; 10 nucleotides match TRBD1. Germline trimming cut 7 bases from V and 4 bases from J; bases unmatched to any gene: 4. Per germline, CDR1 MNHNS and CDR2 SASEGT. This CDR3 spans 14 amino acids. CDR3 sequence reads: CASNPGQGNQPQHF. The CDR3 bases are TGTGCCAGCAACCCGGGACAGGGGAATCAGCCCCAGCATTTT.

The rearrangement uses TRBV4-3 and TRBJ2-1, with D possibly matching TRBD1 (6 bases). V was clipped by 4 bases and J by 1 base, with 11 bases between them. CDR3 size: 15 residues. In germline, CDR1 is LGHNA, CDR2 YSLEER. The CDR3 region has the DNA TGCGCCAGCAGCCTCGACAGGACTTCCTACAATGAGCAGTTCTTC. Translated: CASSLDRTSYNEQFF.

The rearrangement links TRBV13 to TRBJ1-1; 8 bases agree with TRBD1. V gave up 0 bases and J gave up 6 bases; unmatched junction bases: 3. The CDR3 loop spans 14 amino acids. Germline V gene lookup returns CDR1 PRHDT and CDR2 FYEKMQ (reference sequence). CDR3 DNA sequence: TGTGCCAGCAGCTTAGGGGACAGGGTATCTGAAGCTTTCTTT. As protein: CASSLGDRVSEAFF.

The CDR3 here is CASSFIPRGGTYNEQFF. CDR3 sequence (DNA): TGTGCCAGCAGCTTTATACCCAGGGGGGGGACGTACAATGAGCAGTTCTTC. The rearrangement joins TRBV7-9 to TRBJ2-1; D possibly matches TRBD1 or TRBD2 (7 bases each). Trimming removed 3 bases at V and 4 bases at J, with 19 bases between. The CDR3 consists of 17 residues. CDR1 SEHNR and CDR2 FQNEAQ come from the germline V gene (reference sequence).

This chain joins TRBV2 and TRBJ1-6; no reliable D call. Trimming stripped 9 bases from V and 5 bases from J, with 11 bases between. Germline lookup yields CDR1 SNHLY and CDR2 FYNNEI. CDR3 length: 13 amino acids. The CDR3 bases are TGTGCCAGTAAACTAGGTGATAATTCACCCCTCCACTTT. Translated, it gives CASKLGDNSPLHF.

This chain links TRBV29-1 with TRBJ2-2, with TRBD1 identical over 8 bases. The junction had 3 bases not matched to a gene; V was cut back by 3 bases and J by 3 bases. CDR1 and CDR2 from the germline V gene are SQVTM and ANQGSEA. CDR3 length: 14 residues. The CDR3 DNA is TGCAGCGTTGACCAGGGGGCACACACCGGGGAGCTGTTTTTT. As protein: CSVDQGAHTGELFF.

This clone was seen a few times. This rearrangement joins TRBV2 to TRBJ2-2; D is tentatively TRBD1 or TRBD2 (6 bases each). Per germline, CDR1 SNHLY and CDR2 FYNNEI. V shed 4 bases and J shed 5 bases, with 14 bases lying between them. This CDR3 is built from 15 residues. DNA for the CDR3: TGTGCCAGCAGTGCACTAGGGGGGTGGACCGGGGAGCTGTTTTTT. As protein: CASSALGGWTGELFF.

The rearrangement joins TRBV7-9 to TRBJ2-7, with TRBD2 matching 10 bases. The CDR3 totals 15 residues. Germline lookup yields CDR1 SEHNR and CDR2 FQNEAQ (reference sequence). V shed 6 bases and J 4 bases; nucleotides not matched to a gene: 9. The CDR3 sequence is CASRRASGGLYEQYF. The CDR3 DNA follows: TGTGCCAGCAGAAGGGCTAGCGGGGGTTTGTACGAGCAGTACTTC.

CDR3 protein: CASAENVLAGRETQYF. CDR3 in DNA: TGTGCCAGCGCGGAGAATGTACTAGCGGGGAGAGAGACCCAGTACTTC. V usage is TRBV7-2 and J usage is TRBJ2-5; TRBD2 matches 10 bases. V gave up 8 bases and J gave up 4 bases; unmatched junction bases: 13. Germline CDR1 SGHTA, CDR2 FQGNSA. The CDR3 spans 16 residues.

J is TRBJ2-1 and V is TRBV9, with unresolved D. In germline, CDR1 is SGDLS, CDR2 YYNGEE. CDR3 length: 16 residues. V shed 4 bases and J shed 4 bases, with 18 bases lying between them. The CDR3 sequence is CASSPPGMARYNEQFF. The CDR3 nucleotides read TGTGCCAGCAGCCCCCCCGGTATGGCCCGGTACAATGAGCAGTTCTTC.

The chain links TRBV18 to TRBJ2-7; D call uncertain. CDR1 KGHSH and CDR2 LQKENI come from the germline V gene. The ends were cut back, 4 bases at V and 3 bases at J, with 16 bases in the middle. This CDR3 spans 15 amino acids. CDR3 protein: CASSLPGGPDYEQYF. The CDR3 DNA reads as TGTGCCAGCTCACTGCCTGGTGGCCCAGACTACGAGCAGTACTTC.

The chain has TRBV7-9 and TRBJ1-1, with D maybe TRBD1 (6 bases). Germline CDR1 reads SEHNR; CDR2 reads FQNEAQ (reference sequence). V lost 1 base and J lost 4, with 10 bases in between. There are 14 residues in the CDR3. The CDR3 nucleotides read TGTGCCAGCAGCTTAGGTAGGGGGTCCACTGAAGCTTTCTTT. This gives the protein CASSLGRGSTEAFF. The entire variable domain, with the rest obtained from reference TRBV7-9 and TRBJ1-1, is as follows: DTGVSQNPRHKITKRGQNVTFRCDPISEHNRLYWYRQTLGQGPEFLTYFQNEAQLEKSRLLSDRFSAERPKGSFSTLEIQRTEQGDSAMYLCASSLGRGSTEAFFGQGTRLTVV.

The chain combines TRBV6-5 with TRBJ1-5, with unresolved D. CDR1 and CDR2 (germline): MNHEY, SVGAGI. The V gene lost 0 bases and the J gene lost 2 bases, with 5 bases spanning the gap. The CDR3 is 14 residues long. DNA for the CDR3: TGTGCCAGCAGTTACTCGGACGGCAATCAGCCCCAGCATTTT. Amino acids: CASSYSDGNQPQHF.

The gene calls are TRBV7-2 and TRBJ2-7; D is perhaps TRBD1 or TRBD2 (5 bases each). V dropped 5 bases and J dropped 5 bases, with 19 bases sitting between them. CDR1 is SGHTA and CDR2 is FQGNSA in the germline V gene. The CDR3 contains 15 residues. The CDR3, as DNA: TGTGCCAGCAGCCCTTTCCCCCGGGGCAGGGACGAGCAGTACTTC. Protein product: CASSPFPRGRDEQYF.

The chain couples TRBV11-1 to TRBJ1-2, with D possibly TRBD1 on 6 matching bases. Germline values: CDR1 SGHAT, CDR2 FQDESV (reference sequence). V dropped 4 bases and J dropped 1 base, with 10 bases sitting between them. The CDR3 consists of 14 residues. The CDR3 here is CASSSGTINYGYTF. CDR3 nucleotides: TGTGCCAGCAGCTCCGGGACAATTAACTATGGCTACACCTTC.